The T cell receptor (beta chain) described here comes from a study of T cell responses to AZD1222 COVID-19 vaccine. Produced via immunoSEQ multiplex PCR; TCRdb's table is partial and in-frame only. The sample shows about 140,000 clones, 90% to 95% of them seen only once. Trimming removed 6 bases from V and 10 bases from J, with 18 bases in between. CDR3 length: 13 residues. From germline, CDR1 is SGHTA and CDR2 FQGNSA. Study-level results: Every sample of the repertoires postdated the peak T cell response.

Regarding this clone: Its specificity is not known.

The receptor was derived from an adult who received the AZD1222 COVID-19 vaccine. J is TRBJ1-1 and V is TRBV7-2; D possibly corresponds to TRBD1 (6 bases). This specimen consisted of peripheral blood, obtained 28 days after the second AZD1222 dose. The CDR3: CASRGGTAVRAFF. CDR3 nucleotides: TGTGCCAGCAGGGGGGGCACGGCCGTTCGAGCTTTCTTT.